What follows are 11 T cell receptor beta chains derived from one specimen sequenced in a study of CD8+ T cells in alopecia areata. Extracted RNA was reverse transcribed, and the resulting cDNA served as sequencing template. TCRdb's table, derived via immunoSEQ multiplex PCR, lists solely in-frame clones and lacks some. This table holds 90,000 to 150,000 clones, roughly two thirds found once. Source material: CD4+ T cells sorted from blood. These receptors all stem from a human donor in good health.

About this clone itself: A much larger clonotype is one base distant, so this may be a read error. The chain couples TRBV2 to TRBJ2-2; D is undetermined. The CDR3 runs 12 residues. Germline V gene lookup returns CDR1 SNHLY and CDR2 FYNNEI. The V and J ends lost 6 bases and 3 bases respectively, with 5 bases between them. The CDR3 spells CASRLDTGELFF. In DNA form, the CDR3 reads TGTGCCAGCAGATTGGACACCGGGGAGCTGTTTTTT.

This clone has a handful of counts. CDR3 sequence (DNA): TGTGCCAGCAGCTTCGGGCTCCGGGACAGGGTCTACGGCTACACCTTC. Amino acids: CASSFGLRDRVYGYTF. The chain employs TRBV7-9 and TRBJ1-2; 9 bases fit TRBD1. Germline V gene sequence: CDR1 SEHNR, CDR2 FQNEAQ (reference sequence). The V gene end was trimmed by 3 bases and the J gene end by 8 bases; junction bases not matched to a gene: 13. This CDR3 has 16 residues.

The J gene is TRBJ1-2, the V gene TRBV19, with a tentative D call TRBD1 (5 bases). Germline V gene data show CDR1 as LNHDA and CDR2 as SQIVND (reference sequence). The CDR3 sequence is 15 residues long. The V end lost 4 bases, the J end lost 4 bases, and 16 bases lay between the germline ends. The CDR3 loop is CASSTTGYSGYGYTF. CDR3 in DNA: TGTGCCAGTAGTACTACAGGCTACTCAGGCTATGGCTACACCTTC.

Here the CDR3 DNA reads TGTGCCAGCAGCCAGTACCGGACGGACAGGGGGCTAAGGAAACCCCAGCATTTT. Translating it yields CASSQYRTDRGLRKPQHF. The gene calls are TRBV5-6 and TRBJ1-5, with TRBD1 matching over 11 bases. CDR3 length: 18 residues. The germline gives CDR1 SGHDT, CDR2 YYEEEE. V shed 4 bases and J 10 bases; nucleotides not matched to a gene: 19.

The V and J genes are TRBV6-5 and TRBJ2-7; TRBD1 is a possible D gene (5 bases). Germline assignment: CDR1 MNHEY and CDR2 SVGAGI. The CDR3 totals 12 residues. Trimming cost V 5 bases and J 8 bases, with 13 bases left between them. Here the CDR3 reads CASSTSGLQQYF. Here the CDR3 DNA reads TGTGCCAGCAGTACATCAGGGTTACAGCAGTACTTC.

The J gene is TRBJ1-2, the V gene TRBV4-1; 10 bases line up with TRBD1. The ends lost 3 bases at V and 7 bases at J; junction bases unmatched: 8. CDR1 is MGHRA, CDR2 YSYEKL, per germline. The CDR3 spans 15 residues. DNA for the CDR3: TGCGCCAGCAGCCAGGCCGGGACAGGGGATCGTGGCTACACCTTC. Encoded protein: CASSQAGTGDRGYTF.

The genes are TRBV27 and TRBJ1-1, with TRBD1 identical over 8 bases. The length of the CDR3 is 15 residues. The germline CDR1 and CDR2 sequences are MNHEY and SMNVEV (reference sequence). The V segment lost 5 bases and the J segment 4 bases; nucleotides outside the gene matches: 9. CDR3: CASSRAGGPSTEAFF. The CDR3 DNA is TGTGCCAGCAGTCGCGCAGGGGGCCCCAGCACTGAAGCTTTCTTT.

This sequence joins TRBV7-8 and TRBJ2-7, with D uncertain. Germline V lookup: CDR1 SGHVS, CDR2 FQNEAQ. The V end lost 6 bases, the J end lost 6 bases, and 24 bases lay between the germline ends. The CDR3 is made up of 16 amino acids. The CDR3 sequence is CASRTDRLSSKSEQYF. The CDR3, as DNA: TGTGCCAGCAGAACGGACCGACTCTCATCCAAGAGCGAGCAGTACTTC.

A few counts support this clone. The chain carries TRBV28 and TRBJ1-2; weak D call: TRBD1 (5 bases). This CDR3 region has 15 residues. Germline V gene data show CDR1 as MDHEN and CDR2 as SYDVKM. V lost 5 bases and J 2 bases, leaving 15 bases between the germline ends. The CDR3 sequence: CASSMGLRGNYGYTF. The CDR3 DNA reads TGTGCCAGCAGTATGGGCCTTCGGGGGAACTATGGCTACACCTTC.

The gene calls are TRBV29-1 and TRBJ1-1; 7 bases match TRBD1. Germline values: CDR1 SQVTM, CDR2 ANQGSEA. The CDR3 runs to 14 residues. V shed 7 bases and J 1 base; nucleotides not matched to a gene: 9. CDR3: CSALQGRENTEAFF. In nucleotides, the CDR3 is TGCAGCGCACTACAGGGGCGGGAGAACACTGAAGCTTTCTTT.

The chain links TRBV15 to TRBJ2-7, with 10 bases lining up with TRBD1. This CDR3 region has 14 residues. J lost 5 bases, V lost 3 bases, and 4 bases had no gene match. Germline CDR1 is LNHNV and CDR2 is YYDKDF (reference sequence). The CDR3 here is CATSRGQGQDEQYF. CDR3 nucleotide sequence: TGTGCCACCAGCAGGGGACAGGGGCAGGACGAGCAGTACTTC.